Below, 10 T cell receptor beta chains from the same sample are listed, as sequenced in a study of tissue T cells after allogeneic stem cell transplantation. Specified time point: mouse harvest day 14 after allogeneic transplant. Tail vein injection delivered 10^7 T-cell-depleted bone marrow cells and 10^6 splenic CD5+ T cells. The repertoire was sequenced with immunoSEQ multiplex PCR; TCRdb's copy has only in-frame clones and lacks some. Of 4,800 or so clones listed, around a third are singletons. The sample was skin. All receptors derive from a female BALB/c mouse given C57BL/6 T cells with graft-versus-host disease after an allogeneic hematopoietic cell transplant.

In its sample, this clone is medium-sized (0.01 to 0.1%). Mouse gene names and germline throughout. The sequenced fragment ends 1 residue before the CDR3 boundary, so the rest is inferred from the germline J gene. The rearrangement links TRBV2 to TRBJ1-2; D remains ambiguous. The CDR3 length is 14 residues. Germline V lookup: CDR1 LGHNA, CDR2 YSYQKL. Trimming left V 2 bases short and J 0 bases short, with 7 bases between. The sequenced part of the CDR3 DNA is TGTGCCAGCAGCCAACGGGGATCAAACTCCGACTACACC. This encodes CASSQRGSNSDYT. The entire CDR3 protein reads CASSQRGSNSDYTF.

To note about this clone: Genes and germline are mouse. The read ends 1 residue shy of where the CDR3 ends; the end is completed using the germline J gene. The V gene is TRBV26, the J gene TRBJ2-1; 10 bases fit TRBD1. J was trimmed by 1 base and V by 2 bases; bases with no gene match: 2. From germline, CDR1 is KGHPV and CDR2 FQNQEV (reference sequence). The CDR3 runs 16 residues. The DNA read from the CDR3 is TGTGCCAGCAGTCTGGGACAGGGGGGGAACTATGCTGAGCAGTTC. Residues: CASSLGQGGNYAEQF. The whole CDR3 sequence reads CASSLGQGGNYAEQFF.

About this clone itself: Gene names follow the mouse nomenclature. With the read ending 1 residue before the CDR3 end, the germline J gene is used to fill in that end. The genes are TRBV15 and TRBJ2-4; D is uncertain. Germline V lookup: CDR1 SGHND, CDR2 FRSKSL. CDR3 length: 13 residues. V was clipped by 5 bases and J by 0 bases, with 6 bases between them. Incomplete CDR3 DNA: TGTGCCAGCAGTAGACAAAGTCAAAACACCTTGTAC. This sequence encodes CASSRQSQNTLY. The whole CDR3 is CASSRQSQNTLYF.

This clone was observed a handful of times. The gene symbols are mouse symbols. The CDR3 end is not reached by the read, which stops 1 residue before it; the germline J gene fills it in. The J gene is TRBJ2-2, the V gene TRBV26; D possibly corresponds to TRBD1 (6 bases). The CDR3 has 15 residues. CDR1 is KGHPV and CDR2 is FQNQEV in the germline V gene (reference sequence). V was pared by 4 bases and J by 0 bases, with 9 bases between. The sequenced part of the CDR3 DNA is TGTGCCAGCAGTCCCGGGACACCAAACACCGGGCAGCTCTAC. Translation: CASSPGTPNTGQLY. The CDR3 reads in full as CASSPGTPNTGQLYF.

This clone counts as medium-sized (0.01 to 0.1%). Gene and germline names: mouse. The CDR3 extends 1 residue past the end of the read, so its final part is completed from the germline J gene. The sample contains more than one DNA sequence encoding this CDR3. The J gene is TRBJ1-1, the V gene TRBV26, with unresolved D. From germline, CDR1 is KGHPV and CDR2 FQNQEV (reference sequence). This CDR3 spans 13 amino acids. The V end lost 1 base, the J end lost 3 bases, and 6 bases lay between the germline ends. This chain's CDR3 is CASSLYTYTEVFF. Incomplete CDR3 DNA: TGTGCCAGCAGTCTGTACACCTACACAGAAGTCTTC.

About this clone: Germline and genes: mouse. The sequenced fragment ends 1 residue before the CDR3 boundary, so the rest is inferred from the germline J gene. The chain carries TRBV26 and TRBJ1-3; 8 bases align to TRBD1. The germline gives CDR1 KGHPV, CDR2 FQNQEV (reference sequence). Germline trimming cut 5 bases from V and 4 bases from J; bases unmatched to any gene: 4. CDR3 size: 14 residues. The CDR3 here is CASSSRGPGNTLYF. Incomplete CDR3 DNA: TGTGCCAGCAGTTCCAGGGGGCCCGGAAATACGCTCTAT.

This clone rates as medium-sized. Gene and germline names: mouse. The DNA ends 1 residue before the CDR3 does, and the rest of the CDR3 is filled in from the germline J gene. The chain combines TRBV5 with TRBJ2-7, with 11 bases aligning to TRBD2. The CDR3 runs to 15 residues. V lost 2 bases, J lost 3 bases, and 3 bases stayed unmatched. Looked up from germline, CDR1 is LGHNA and CDR2 is YNLKQL (reference sequence). The covered CDR3 bases are TGTGCCAGCAGCCAATCGGGACTGGGGGTCTATGAACAGTAC. It specifies CASSQSGLGVYEQY. The entire CDR3 reads CASSQSGLGVYEQYF.

Points on this clone: These gene names are mouse names. From the germline J gene comes the end of the CDR3, since the read stops 1 residue before it. The genes are TRBV26 and TRBJ1-5; D unresolved. This CDR3 spans 12 amino acids. Trimming shortened V by 6 bases and J by 1 base, and 4 bases separated the two germline ends. The germline V gene has CDR1 KGHPV and CDR2 FQNQEV (reference sequence). The part of the CDR3 DNA that was read is TGTGCCAGCAGACAGAACAACCAGGCTCCGCTT. This gives the protein CASRQNNQAPL. The full CDR3 protein is CASRQNNQAPLF.

In its sample, this clone is medium-sized. All gene names here are mouse names. The CDR3 is cut off 1 residue early in the read; its end comes from the germline J gene. The chain uses TRBV3 and TRBJ2-7; no definite D call. CDR1 and CDR2 (germline): SNHLY, FYNGKV (reference sequence). The CDR3 has 11 residues. Trimming removed 5 bases at V and 2 bases at J, with 4 bases between. The CDR3 DNA, read in part, is TGTGCCAGCAGCCCTGCCTATGAACAGTAC. Translating gives CASSPAYEQY. The complete CDR3 sequence is CASSPAYEQYF.

As to this clone: Gene and germline names: mouse. Sequencing ends 1 residue short of the CDR3 end; the germline J gene provides the rest. This chain links TRBV12-1 with TRBJ1-3, with 11 positions matching TRBD1. Germline CDR1 reads SGHSN; CDR2 reads HYEKVE. V lost 1 base to trimming and J lost 3 bases; unmatched junction nucleotides: 4. This CDR3 comprises 16 residues. The DNA read from the CDR3 is TGTGCCAGCTCTCTTCTGGACAGGGGGCTTGGAAATACGCTCTAT. Protein product: CASSLLDRGLGNTLY. The full CDR3 protein reads CASSLLDRGLGNTLYF.